Sequencing of this T cell receptor beta chain was carried out in a study of T cells in Graves' hyperthyroidism and ophthalmopathy. General study points: A 13 V-J signature model discriminated ophthalmopathy versus stable hyperthyroidism. It was a median 6.5 months before onset that the model predicted ophthalmopathy.

Template material for amplifying TCR beta CDR3 regions consisted of RNA transcripts. An initial round of RT-PCR targeting the TCR CDR3 relied on the HTBI primer set. TCRdb called the multiplex PCR reads again in MiXCR, with one record for every CDR3 protein. This sample carries a few hundred thousand distinct CDR3 sequences, roughly an eighth of them seen once, and the ten largest clones take almost 35%. Ten or more counts support this clonotype. Its cognate antigen is unknown. The V and J ends lost 2 bases and 0 bases respectively, with 11 bases between them. There are 15 residues in the CDR3. Germline CDR1 and CDR2: DFQATT and SNEGSKA (reference sequence). Ophthalmopathy cases scored 3 or more on the Clinical Activity Score and 4 or more on NOSPECS grade, with duration below 3 months.

This clonotype originated in a woman between 35 and 50 years old with Graves' ophthalmopathy. This chain joins TRBV20-1 and TRBJ2-1; D unclear. The sample was blood. This CDR3 reads CSARWSRSSYNEQFF. CDR3 DNA sequence: TGCAGTGCTAGATGGAGTCGTAGCTCCTACAATGAGCAGTTCTTC.